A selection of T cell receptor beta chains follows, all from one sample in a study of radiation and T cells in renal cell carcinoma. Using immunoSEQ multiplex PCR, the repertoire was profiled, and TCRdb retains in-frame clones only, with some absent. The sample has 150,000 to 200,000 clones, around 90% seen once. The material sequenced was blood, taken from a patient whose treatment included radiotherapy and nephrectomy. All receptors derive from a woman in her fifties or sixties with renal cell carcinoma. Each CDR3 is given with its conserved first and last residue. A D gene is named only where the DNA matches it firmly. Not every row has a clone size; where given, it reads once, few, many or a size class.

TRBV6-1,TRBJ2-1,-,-,TGTGCCAGCACGCCGGGTCACTCCTACAATGAGCAGTTCTTC,CASTPGHSYNEQFF
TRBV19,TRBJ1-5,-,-,TGTGCCAGCGGGACGGCCCAGAATCAGCCCCAGCATTTT,CASGTAQNQPQHF
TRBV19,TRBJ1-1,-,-,TGTGCCAGTAGTATCTCGACACTGAACACTGAAGCTTTCTTT,CASSISTLNTEAFF
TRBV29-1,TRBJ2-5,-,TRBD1,TGCAGCGTTGAGCTGACAGGGGCCGAGACCCAGTACTTC,CSVELTGAETQYF
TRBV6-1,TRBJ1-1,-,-,TGTGCCAGCAGTGAACAGGGTTGGGCCACTGAAGCTTTCTTT,CASSEQGWATEAFF
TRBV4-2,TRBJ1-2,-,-,TGTGCCAGCAGCCTGACGCTAACGGGGGAGGTGAACTATGGCTACACCTTC,CASSLTLTGEVNYGYTF
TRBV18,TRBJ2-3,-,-,TGTGCCAGCTCACCAGGTATTAGCACAGATACGCAGTATTTT,CASSPGISTDTQYF
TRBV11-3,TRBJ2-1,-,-,TGTGCCAGCAGCTTCGACGGTAGCTCCTACAATGAGCAGTTCTTC,CASSFDGSSYNEQFF
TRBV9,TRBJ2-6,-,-,TGTGCCAGCAGCGTATTTTCTGGGGCCAACGTCCTGACTTTC,CASSVFSGANVLTF
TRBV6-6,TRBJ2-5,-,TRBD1,TGTGCCAGCAATAGAGACAGGGGGTATGTAGAGACCCAGTACTTC,CASNRDRGYVETQYF
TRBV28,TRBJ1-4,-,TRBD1,TGTGCCAGCAGTCACGGGACAGGGGTGAAAAAACTGTTTTTT,CASSHGTGVKKLFF
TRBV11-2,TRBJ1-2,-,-,TGTGCCAGCAGCTTCGGCTCCACAGCTAACTATGGCTACACCTTC,CASSFGSTANYGYTF
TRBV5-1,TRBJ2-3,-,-,TGCGCCAGCAGCTTGTCCATTTCTAGCACAGATACGCAGTATTTT,CASSLSISSTDTQYF
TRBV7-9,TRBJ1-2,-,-,TGTGCCAGCAGCTTATCGATCGACCGTGGCTACACCTTC,CASSLSIDRGYTF
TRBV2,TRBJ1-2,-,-,TGTGCCAGCAGTGAAGATGGAGGGGCCCCCTATGGCTACACCTTC,CASSEDGGAPYGYTF
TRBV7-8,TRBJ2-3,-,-,TGTGCCAGCAGCTTAGATTCGGGGTTGTCAGATACGCAGTATTTT,CASSLDSGLSDTQYF
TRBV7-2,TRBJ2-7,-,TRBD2,TGTGCCAGCAGCGATCGGACTAGATACGAGCAGTACTTC,CASSDRTRYEQYF
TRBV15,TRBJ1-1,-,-,TGTGCCACCAGCAGCCCGGGACGACCGAACACTGAAGCTTTCTTT,CATSSPGRPNTEAFF
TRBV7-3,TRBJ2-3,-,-,TGTGCCAGCAGCAGAGACCGGGACATGGATACGCAGTATTTT,CASSRDRDMDTQYF
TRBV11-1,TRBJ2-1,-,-,TGTGCCAGCAGCTTATATCCCAGGAGCAATGAGCAGTTCTTC,CASSLYPRSNEQFF
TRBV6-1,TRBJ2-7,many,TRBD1,TGTGCCAGCAGTGAACCGGGACAGGGCATAGTCTCTGTGGGGACAGGGGGCAGGCGTCCCGAGCAGTACTTC,CASSEPGQGIVSVGTGGRRPEQYF
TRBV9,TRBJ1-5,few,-,TGTGCCAGCAGCGAGGGGCCAAATCAGCCCCAGCATTTT,CASSEGPNQPQHF
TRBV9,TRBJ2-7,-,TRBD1,TGTGCCAGCAGCCTCCGGGACAGCGACTACGAGCAGTACTTC,CASSLRDSDYEQYF
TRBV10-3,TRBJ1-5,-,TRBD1,TGTGCCATCAGTGCAGGGGGGGATCAGCCCCAGCATTTT,CAISAGGDQPQHF
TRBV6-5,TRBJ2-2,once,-,TGTGCCAGCAGTTACTCGACACGAAGCACCGGGGAGCTGTTTTTT,CASSYSTRSTGELFF
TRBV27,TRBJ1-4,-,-,TGTGCCAGCAGTTTCGGGGAAAAACTGTTTTTT,CASSFGEKLFF
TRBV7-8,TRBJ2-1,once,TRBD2,TGTGCCAGCAGCCCGCGACTAGCGGGGGCCGTAAGGAGCTCCTACAATGAGCAGTTCTTC,CASSPRLAGAVRSSYNEQFF
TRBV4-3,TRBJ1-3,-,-,TGCGCCAGCAGCCAAGATTGGGGAAACACCATATATTTT,CASSQDWGNTIYF
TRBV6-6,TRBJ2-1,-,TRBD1,TGTGCCAGCAGTTACGGGTCGGACAGGGGCAATGAGCAGTTCTTC,CASSYGSDRGNEQFF
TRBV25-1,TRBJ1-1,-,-,TGTGCCAGCAGCCTGATCGGAAAAGCTTTCTTT,CASSLIGKAFF
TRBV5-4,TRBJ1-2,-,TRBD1,TGTGCCAGCACAACCGGGGACAGGGCTAGAAGGGGCTACACCTTC,CASTTGDRARRGYTF
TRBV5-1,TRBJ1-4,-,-,TGCGCCAGCAGCTTGACGGGTTCTAATGAAAAACTGTTTTTT,CASSLTGSNEKLFF
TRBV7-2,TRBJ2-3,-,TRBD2,TGTGCCAGCAGCTTTGCTAGCGGGGTTGCAGATACGCAGTATTTT,CASSFASGVADTQYF
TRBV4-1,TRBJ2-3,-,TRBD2,TGCGCCAGCAGCATGACTAGCGGGAACACAGATACGCAGTATTTT,CASSMTSGNTDTQYF
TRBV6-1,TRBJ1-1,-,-,TGTGCCAGCAGGGGGTCGACGGGGAACACTGAAGCTTTCTTT,CASRGSTGNTEAFF
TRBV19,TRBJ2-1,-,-,TGTGCCAGTAGTAGACTAGGAGGGGACAATGAGCAGTTCTTC,CASSRLGGDNEQFF
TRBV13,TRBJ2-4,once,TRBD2,TGTGCCAGCAGCATACCCGGACTAGCGACAAACATTCAGTACTTC,CASSIPGLATNIQYF
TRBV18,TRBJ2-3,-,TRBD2,TGTGCCAGCTCAACCCAGCGGGGGGACTCCACAGATACGCAGTATTTT,CASSTQRGDSTDTQYF
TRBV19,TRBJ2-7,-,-,TGTGCCAGTAGTGCCTACGAGCAGTACTTC,CASSAYEQYF
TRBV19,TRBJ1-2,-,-,TGTGCCAGTAGTATAGACGGGCGTATCTATGGCTACACCTTC,CASSIDGRIYGYTF
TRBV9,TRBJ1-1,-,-,TGTGCCAGCAGCGCAGCGAACACTGAAGCTTTCTTT,CASSAANTEAFF